These 28 T cell receptor beta chains were sequenced from one sample in a study of T cell responses to AZD1222 COVID-19 vaccine. This table comes from immunoSEQ multiplex PCR, and its TCRdb copy is limited to in-frame clones, with some not included. This table holds approximately 190,000 clones, over 70% found once. Sequencing was performed on peripheral blood, taken on day 0 of MenACWY control vaccination. These TCRs come from an adult in good health.

The chain uses TRBV15 and TRBJ1-4; D may be TRBD1 (6 bases). From germline, CDR1 is LNHNV and CDR2 YYDKDF (reference sequence). The CDR3 extends over 16 amino acids. Trimming pared 4 bases from V and 0 bases from J, leaving 12 bases between. In DNA, the CDR3 is TGTGCCACCAGCACCGACACAGGGACAACTAATGAAAAACTGTTTTTT. Translation: CATSTDTGTTNEKLFF. The full variable domain, rest sourced from reference TRBV15 and TRBJ1-4, is DAMVIQNPRYQVTQFGKPVTLSCSQTLNHNVMYWYQQKSSQAPKLLFHYYDKDFNNEADTPDNFQSRRPNTSFCFLDIRSPGLGDTAMYLCATSTDTGTTNEKLFFGSGTQLSVL.

V gene TRBV5-1 combines with J gene TRBJ1-2; tentative D call: TRBD1 (5 bases). Germline CDR1 reads SGHRS; CDR2 reads YFSETQ. The length of the CDR3 is 12 residues. Trimming shortened V by 2 bases and J by 8 bases, and 10 bases separated the two germline ends. CDR3 in amino acids: CASSLGEWGYTF. Written as DNA, the CDR3 is TGCGCCAGCAGCTTAGGGGAATGGGGCTACACCTTC.

Only a few counts were recorded for this clone. The V call is TRBV2, the J call TRBJ1-1; D is unclear. Germline CDR1 SNHLY, CDR2 FYNNEI. There are 13 residues in the CDR3. Between the trimmed V and J ends, which lost 2 bases and 4 bases, there was a span of 8 bases. The CDR3 sequence is CASSERGGTEAFF. As DNA, the CDR3 is TGTGCCAGCAGTGAACGGGGAGGCACTGAAGCTTTCTTT.

V and J are TRBV27 and TRBJ2-3, with TRBD2 matching over 7 bases. V shed 6 bases and J 1 base; nucleotides not matched to a gene: 7. This CDR3 contains 15 residues. Germline CDR1 MNHEY, CDR2 SMNVEV (reference sequence). CDR3 sequence: CASSAGGVGTDTQYF. In nucleotides, the CDR3 is TGTGCCAGCAGCGCTGGGGGGGTGGGCACAGATACGCAGTATTTT.

V gene TRBV5-4 combines with J gene TRBJ2-5; the D gene is possibly TRBD1 (6 bases). Germline CDR1 and CDR2: SGHNT and YYREEE (reference sequence). The germline V and J ends were trimmed by 0 bases and 1 base, with 13 bases remaining between them. The CDR3 covers 16 residues. In DNA, the CDR3 is TGTGCCAGCAGCTTGGGGGTAGGGGGATCCCAAGAGACCCAGTACTTC. Translated, it gives CASSLGVGGSQETQYF.

This chain uses TRBV6-5 with TRBJ1-1; D is possibly TRBD1 (5 bases). The CDR3 runs to 13 residues. Germline V lookup: CDR1 MNHEY, CDR2 SVGAGI. Trimming cost V 7 bases and J 7 bases, with 16 bases left between them. CDR3 sequence: CASTIPGGYEAFF. The CDR3, as DNA: TGTGCCAGCACCATACCGGGGGGGTATGAAGCTTTCTTT.

The chain combines TRBV19 with TRBJ2-2; D unresolved. The V gene lost 2 bases and the J gene lost 0 bases, with 7 bases spanning the gap. CDR1 and CDR2 from the germline V gene are LNHDA and SQIVND (reference sequence). This CDR3 spans 15 amino acids. CDR3 amino acids: CASSISTANTGELFF. For the CDR3, the DNA is TGTGCCAGTAGTATATCCACGGCGAACACCGGGGAGCTGTTTTTT.

This clone was recorded a few times. This chain uses TRBV9 with TRBJ1-4; the D is unclear. The CDR3 loop spans 13 amino acids. V gave up 1 base and J gave up 4 bases, with 5 bases separating them. The germline CDR1 and CDR2 sequences are SGDLS and YYNGEE. CDR3 in DNA: TGTGCCAGCAGCGTAAGCGGTAATGAAAAACTGTTTTTT. Translated: CASSVSGNEKLFF. The full variable domain, rest sourced from reference TRBV9 and TRBJ1-4, is DSGVTQTPKHLITATGQRVTLRCSPRSGDLSVYWYQQSLDQGLQFLIQYYNGEERAKGNILERFSAQQFPDLHSELNLSSLELGDSALYFCASSVSGNEKLFFGSGTQLSVL.

The genes are TRBV6-4 and TRBJ1-2; D is unclear. The V gene lost 6 bases and the J gene lost 4 bases, with 6 bases spanning the gap. CDR1 MRHNA and CDR2 SNTAGT come from the germline V gene. The CDR3 spans 11 residues. This CDR3 is CASRSGYGYTF. In DNA, the CDR3 is TGTGCCAGCAGATCGGGCTATGGCTACACCTTC.

This sequence joins TRBV28 and TRBJ1-1; D not certain. This CDR3 has 11 amino acids. Trimming pared 11 bases from V and 6 bases from J, leaving 13 bases between. CDR1 MDHEN and CDR2 SYDVKM come from the germline V gene. CDR3 bases: TGTGCCTGCTCGACCGGTTCTGAAGCTTTCTTT. It yields the protein CACSTGSEAFF.

The genes are TRBV4-1 and TRBJ1-3; 8 nucleotides line up with TRBD1. The CDR3 totals 16 residues. With 5 bases clipped from V and 0 bases from J, the junction kept 6 bases outside the gene matches. CDR1 is MGHRA and CDR2 is YSYEKL in the germline V gene. The CDR3 reads CASSASTGGSGNTIYF. The CDR3 DNA reads as TGCGCCAGCAGCGCCTCAACAGGGGGCTCTGGAAACACCATATATTTT.

This chain connects TRBV24-1 to TRBJ2-1, with 10 bases fitting TRBD2. This CDR3 region has 17 residues. The germline V gene encodes CDR1 KGHDR and CDR2 SFDVKD. V lost 4 bases to trimming and J lost 1 base; unmatched junction nucleotides: 6. CDR3 region: CATSESGRGVSYNEQFF. The CDR3 nucleotides read TGTGCCACCAGTGAAAGCGGGAGGGGGGTATCCTACAATGAGCAGTTCTTC.

J is TRBJ1-1 and V is TRBV14; D is unclear. V was trimmed by 8 bases and J by 1 base, leaving 11 bases between them. CDR1 and CDR2 (germline): SGHDN, FVKESK. The CDR3 runs to 13 residues. This chain's CDR3 is CASSSGPNTEAFF. The DNA for the CDR3 is TGTGCCAGCTCATCGGGCCCGAACACTGAAGCTTTCTTT.

The chain links TRBV28 to TRBJ2-7, with 7 bases identical to TRBD2. The CDR3 loop spans 15 amino acids. The germline V gene encodes CDR1 MDHEN and CDR2 SYDVKM. Losses at the gene ends were 5 bases for V and 6 bases for J; bases not matched to a gene: 13. CDR3 loop: CASSINRGVQCEQYF. The CDR3 coding sequence is TGTGCCAGCAGTATCAACCGGGGGGTTCAATGCGAGCAGTACTTC.

This rearrangement joins TRBV6-5 to TRBJ1-5; 7 nucleotides agree with TRBD1. Germline lookup yields CDR1 MNHEY and CDR2 SVGAGI. This CDR3 region has 13 residues. The V gene end was trimmed by 8 bases and the J gene end by 7 bases; junction bases not matched to a gene: 8. The chain's CDR3 is CASSDDRVQPQHF. The CDR3 region has the DNA TGTGCCAGCTCGGATGACAGGGTCCAGCCCCAGCATTTT.

The V gene is TRBV3-1 (or the pseudogene TRBV3-2), the J gene TRBJ2-3, with D perhaps matching TRBD2 (5 bases). This CDR3 comprises 13 residues. CDR1 is LGHDT and CDR2 is YNNKEL in the germline V gene (reference sequence). Between the trimmed V and J ends, which lost 1 base and 8 bases, there was a span of 10 bases. CDR3 sequence reads: CASSQGPSFTQYF. Written as DNA, the CDR3 is TGTGCCAGCAGCCAAGGCCCTAGCTTTACGCAGTATTTT.

J is TRBJ1-6 and V is TRBV19; 10 bases are shared with TRBD1. The germline V gene has CDR1 LNHDA and CDR2 SQIVND (reference sequence). V lost 6 bases to trimming and J lost 14 bases; unmatched junction nucleotides: 13. The CDR3 length is 15 residues. This CDR3 is CASSPGTGDRISLHF. CDR3 nucleotide sequence: TGTGCCAGTAGCCCCGGGACAGGGGACCGCATCTCCCTCCACTTT.

V usage is TRBV30 and J usage is TRBJ1-5; a weak D match, TRBD1 (5 bases). With 2 bases removed from V and 4 bases from J, the gap between germline ends came to 12 bases. CDR3 length equals 14 residues. Germline V gives CDR1 GTSNPN, CDR2 SVGIG (reference sequence). CDR3 coding DNA: TGTGCCTGGAGTACCGCGGGGGGAAATCAGCCCCAGCATTTT. It yields the protein CAWSTAGGNQPQHF.

The chain is built from TRBV6-5 and TRBJ1-4; TRBD1 aligns across 8 bases. The ends lost 6 bases at V and 7 bases at J; junction bases unmatched: 7. The V gene's germline CDR1 is MNHEY and CDR2 SVGAGI. The CDR3 is made up of 14 amino acids. CDR3 DNA: TGTGCCAGCAGACGACAGGGGAGGGGTGAAAAACTGTTTTTT. It specifies CASRRQGRGEKLFF.

The V and J genes are TRBV28 and TRBJ2-5; D may match TRBD1 or TRBD2 (5 bases each). This CDR3 spans 17 amino acids. V was trimmed by 6 bases and J by 0 bases, leaving 20 bases between them. From germline, CDR1 is MDHEN and CDR2 SYDVKM. The CDR3 protein is CASRKYPGRTYQETQYF. DNA of the CDR3: TGTGCCAGCAGGAAATACCCGGGACGGACGTACCAAGAGACCCAGTACTTC.

This clone was observed a single time. The chain uses TRBV5-4 and TRBJ2-7; 13 nucleotides line up with TRBD2. Trimming took 4 bases from V and 4 from J; bases not matched to a gene: 5. This CDR3 contains 15 residues. The germline CDR1 and CDR2 sequences are SGHNT and YYREEE (reference sequence). The chain's CDR3 is CASSPGTSGMYEQYF. CDR3 sequence (DNA): TGTGCCAGCAGCCCCGGGACTAGCGGGATGTACGAGCAGTACTTC.

The chain uses TRBV19 and TRBJ2-7; D is undetermined. Germline-derived CDR1 and CDR2 are LNHDA and SQIVND (reference sequence). V dropped 9 bases and J dropped 2 bases, with 14 bases sitting between them. The CDR3 is made up of 13 amino acids. The CDR3 loop reads CASRDQTTYEQYF. In DNA form, the CDR3 reads TGTGCCAGCAGAGACCAAACGACCTACGAGCAGTACTTC.

The chain carries TRBV15 and TRBJ2-1; TRBD2 agrees at 12 bases. The J segment lost 7 bases and the V segment lost 5 bases, leaving 9 bases of the junction unmatched. Per the germline V gene, CDR1 is LNHNV and CDR2 is YYDKDF (reference sequence). The CDR3 spans 16 residues. CDR3 region: CATSSWTSGNYNEQFF. As DNA, the CDR3 is TGTGCCACCAGCTCCTGGACTAGCGGGAACTATAATGAGCAGTTCTTC.

This rearrangement joins TRBV28 to TRBJ2-7, with a tentative D call TRBD2 (5 bases). Germline V gene lookup returns CDR1 MDHEN and CDR2 SYDVKM. This CDR3 region has 13 residues. The V and J ends lost 10 bases and 0 bases respectively, with 13 bases between them. CDR3 residues: CATEAGGSYEQYF. The CDR3 nucleotides are TGTGCCACCGAGGCGGGTGGCTCCTACGAGCAGTACTTC.

The rearrangement uses TRBV28 and TRBJ2-2, with TRBD2 identical over 9 bases. J lost 0 bases, V lost 7 bases, and 12 bases had no gene match. The CDR3 has 18 residues. CDR1 is MDHEN and CDR2 is SYDVKM in the germline V gene. CDR3 bases: TGTGCCAGCAATGAATTAACTGGCGGGAGGGCGAACACCGGGGAGCTGTTTTTT. It is translated as CASNELTGGRANTGELFF.

The chain combines TRBV6-5 with TRBJ2-2; 7 nucleotides line up with TRBD2. The V and J ends lost 6 bases and 4 bases, in that order; junction bases with no gene match: 5. The V gene's germline CDR1 is MNHEY and CDR2 SVGAGI. The CDR3 has 14 amino acids. This CDR3 reads CASSGTTGTGELFF. The CDR3 DNA is TGTGCCAGCAGCGGGACTACGGGCACCGGGGAGCTGTTTTTT.

This chain connects TRBV19 to TRBJ2-7; D is ambiguous. Trimming cost V 6 bases and J 5 bases, with 14 bases left between them. The CDR3 spans 13 residues. Germline loops: CDR1 LNHDA, CDR2 SQIVND (reference sequence). CDR3 DNA: TGTGCCAGTAGACAACGGGCCTCACACGAGCAGTACTTC. Amino acids: CASRQRASHEQYF.

The V call is TRBV7-2, the J call TRBJ1-5, with D tentatively TRBD1 (6 bases). This CDR3 comprises 15 residues. The ends were cut back, 5 bases at V and 0 bases at J, with 11 bases in the middle. Germline values: CDR1 SGHTA, CDR2 FQGNSA. CDR3 amino acids: CASSRTANSNQPQHF. In DNA, the CDR3 is TGTGCCAGCAGCCGGACAGCAAATAGCAATCAGCCCCAGCATTTT.